Given below is one T cell receptor (beta chain) in context. Antigen: not known. CDR1 MDHEN and CDR2 SYDVKM come from the germline V gene. V lost 9 bases and J lost 6; bases outside the gene matches: 17. This CDR3 region has 15 residues. This record comes from a study of cytomegalovirus exposure and HLA in healthy donors. Findings of the study overall: Published work reported that the classifier diagnosed cytomegalovirus status with high specificity and sensitivity. Associated with cytomegalovirus, according to the listing, were 150 to 200 TCR beta chains.

60 Vbeta and 13 Jbeta primers were used in PCR. Some clones are missing from TCRdb's copy, which holds only in-frame ones; the method was immunoSEQ multiplex PCR. The sample shows over 150,000 clones, roughly 82% of them seen only once. Source material: PBMCs. The V call is TRBV28, the J call TRBJ2-7, with TRBD1 matching 7 bases. This clonotype originated in a man aged 50-60 years in good health and CMV-seropositive. DNA of the CDR3: TGTGCCAGTGGTTTAAGCGGATCAGGGGACAGCGAGCAGTACTTC. This encodes CASGLSGSGDSEQYF. The whole variable domain, filled in from reference TRBV28 and TRBJ2-7, reads DVKVTQSSRYLVKRTGEKVFLECVQDMDHENMFWYRQDPGLGLRLIYFSYDVKMKEKGDIPEGYSVSREKKERFSLILESASTNQTSMYLCASGLSGSGDSEQYFGPGTRLTVT.